A selection of T cell receptor beta chains follows, all from one sample in a study of blood T cell repertoires in COVID-19. The table came from immunoSEQ multiplex PCR; TCRdb's copy has only in-frame clones and leaves some out. The sample yields 100,000 to 120,000 clones, approximately 81% seen once. Sequenced input: peripheral blood. Receptors were obtained from a man aged 40-55 years with acute or convalescent COVID-19. The CDR3 runs from the conserved cysteine through the conserved F or W. A D gene is named only where the DNA matches it firmly. Not every row has a clone size; where given, it reads once, few, many or a size class.

D gene	V gene	J gene	clone size	CDR3 protein	CDR3 DNA
TRBD1	TRBV4-3	TRBJ1-3	NA	CASSQGQYSGNTIYF	TGCGCCAGCAGCCAGGGACAGTACTCTGGAAACACCATATATTTT
TRBD1	TRBV9	TRBJ1-1	NA	CASSSGTGEAFF	TGTGCCAGCAGCTCGGGGACAGGTGAAGCTTTCTTT
NA	TRBV21-1	TRBJ1-2	NA	CASSNGDQGADYGYTF	TGTGCCAGCAGCAATGGGGACCAGGGGGCGGACTATGGCTACACCTTC
TRBD2	TRBV9	TRBJ2-1	NA	CASSVASVAGDNEQFF	TGTGCCAGCAGCGTAGCTTCGGTAGCGGGTGACAATGAGCAGTTCTTC
NA	TRBV5-1	TRBJ1-6	NA	CASSLESGQNYSPLHF	TGCGCCAGCAGCTTGGAGTCTGGGCAGAACTATTCACCCCTCCACTTT
NA	TRBV4-1	TRBJ1-1	NA	CASSQGLLSSINTEAFF	TGCGCCAGCAGCCAAGGTCTTTTGAGTAGCATAAACACTGAAGCTTTCTTT
NA	TRBV24-1	TRBJ1-6	NA	CATSDPRQGENSPLHF	TGTGCCACCAGTGACCCCCGGCAGGGTGAGAATTCACCCCTCCACTTT
TRBD1	TRBV10-3	TRBJ2-7	NA	CAISGTGVYEQYF	TGTGCCATCAGTGGGACAGGGGTCTACGAGCAGTACTTC
TRBD2	TRBV4-1	TRBJ2-7	NA	CASSQGVGGTSYEQYF	TGCGCCAGCAGCCAAGGAGTCGGGGGGACGTCCTACGAGCAGTACTTC
TRBD2	TRBV5-1	TRBJ2-1	NA	CASSGGRYNEQFF	TGCGCCAGTTCGGGGGGACGCTACAATGAGCAGTTCTTC
TRBD2	TRBV4-2	TRBJ2-3	NA	CASSQRLAGVGDTQYF	TGTGCCAGCAGCCAAAGACTAGCGGGGGTTGGAGATACGCAGTATTTT
TRBD2	TRBV4-3	TRBJ2-1	NA	CASSQGNRGGDSIEQFF	TGCGCCAGCAGCCAGGGTAACCGGGGGGGCGATTCGATTGAGCAGTTCTTC
NA	TRBV12-3/TRBV12-4	TRBJ2-5	NA	CASSSAPRETQYF	TGTGCCAGCAGTTCAGCCCCCAGGGAGACCCAGTACTTC
TRBD1	TRBV5-4	TRBJ1-2	NA	CASSLALGQGVDGYTF	TGTGCCAGCAGCTTGGCCCTCGGACAGGGGGTAGATGGCTACACCTTC
TRBD2	TRBV6-2/TRBV6-3	TRBJ2-3	NA	CASSLRPWTSGGPDTQYF	TGTGCCAGCAGCCTCCGTCCTTGGACTAGCGGGGGGCCGGATACGCAGTATTTT
NA	TRBV2	TRBJ2-3	NA	CASRTGTSTDTQYF	TGTGCCAGCAGAACCGGGACTAGCACAGATACGCAGTATTTT
NA	TRBV7-7	TRBJ2-5	NA	CASSKAGRETQYF	TGTGCCAGCAGCAAGGCAGGGAGGGAGACCCAGTACTTC
TRBD2	TRBV18	TRBJ2-1	NA	CASSPYSGGPYNEQFF	TGTGCCAGCTCACCGTATAGCGGGGGGCCCTACAATGAGCAGTTCTTC
NA	TRBV15	TRBJ1-1	NA	CATSSSLRWAGAFF	TGTGCCACCAGCAGTTCCCTCCGGTGGGCAGGAGCTTTCTTT
TRBD1	TRBV11-3	TRBJ2-2	NA	CASSGPRTGAPRELFF	TGTGCCAGCAGCGGCCCGAGGACAGGGGCCCCCAGGGAGCTGTTTTTT
NA	TRBV7-2	TRBJ2-7	once	CASSFDYQYEQYF	TGTGCCAGCAGCTTCGACTACCAATACGAGCAGTACTTC
TRBD1	TRBV11-2	TRBJ2-1	NA	CASSSVPRQGINEQFF	TGTGCCAGCAGCTCGGTTCCGAGACAGGGAATCAATGAGCAGTTCTTC
TRBD1	TRBV19	TRBJ1-1	NA	CASSIYRGDTEAFF	TGTGCCAGTAGTATCTACAGGGGGGACACTGAAGCTTTCTTT
NA	TRBV12-3/TRBV12-4	TRBJ1-1	NA	CASSAGGTEAFF	TGTGCCAGCAGTGCCGGGGGCACTGAAGCTTTCTTT
NA	TRBV11-2	TRBJ1-1	NA	CASSLAPFAGPKAFF	TGTGCCAGCAGCTTAGCCCCTTTTGCAGGGCCTAAAGCTTTCTTT
TRBD2	TRBV7-2	TRBJ2-7	NA	CASSLLGSGGPSSYEQYF	TGTGCCAGCAGCCTGTTGGGAAGCGGGGGGCCGAGCTCCTACGAGCAGTACTTC
NA	TRBV3-1/TRBV3-2	TRBJ2-5	NA	CASSQFGEKETQYF	TGTGCCAGCAGCCAGTTTGGGGAGAAAGAGACCCAGTACTTC
NA	TRBV7-9	TRBJ2-3	NA	CASSQQDTQYF	TGTGCCAGCAGCCAACAAGATACGCAGTATTTT
NA	TRBV6-4	TRBJ2-2	few	CASSQANTGELFF	TGTGCCAGCAGTCAGGCGAACACCGGGGAGCTGTTTTTT
NA	TRBV30	TRBJ2-3	NA	CAWSVGDTQYF	TGTGCCTGGAGTGTCGGAGATACGCAGTATTTT
NA	TRBV21-1	TRBJ2-7	few	CASSKPRDRVLPPLYEQYF	TGTGCCAGCAGCAAGCCCCGGGACAGGGTTCTCCCGCCGCTTTACGAGCAGTACTTC
TRBD1	TRBV7-6	TRBJ2-2	NA	CASHKTGTTGELFF	TGTGCCAGCCATAAGACAGGGACCACCGGGGAGCTGTTTTTT